These T cell receptor beta chains were read from a single sample in a study of blood T cell repertoires in COVID-19. The assay was immunoSEQ multiplex PCR, and TCRdb's table has in-frame clones only and misses some. The table has a few hundred thousand clones, roughly 87% seen once; the top ten hold about 4.8%. Sequenced material: PBMCs or T cells enriched from blood (not recorded which). The receptors were gathered from a woman in her forties or fifties who had recovered from COVID-19. Both conserved end residues are part of each CDR3. A D gene is named only where the DNA matches it firmly. The size field is filled for only some rows; it gives once, few, many or a size class.

>TRBV6-5|TRBD1|NA|TRBJ1-1
TGTGCCAGCAGATCCGACAGGGGTTGGACTGAAGCTTTCTTT
CASRSDRGWTEAFF
>TRBV11-3|NA|NA|TRBJ1-2
TGTGCCAGCAGCTCCGGACAGCCCACGGGCGGCTACACCTTC
CASSSGQPTGGYTF
>TRBV4-1|TRBD1|NA|TRBJ1-1
TGCGCCAGCAGCCAATCGTCCCGGGACAGGGGGCACACTGAAGCTTTCTTT
CASSQSSRDRGHTEAFF
>TRBV12-3/TRBV12-4|NA|NA|TRBJ1-1
TGTGCCAGCAGCCGGGGGGGGAACACTGAAGCTTTCTTT
CASSRGGNTEAFF
>TRBV7-3|NA|NA|TRBJ2-5
TGTGCCAGCAGCTTATTTGGCGGCCTGGGAGAGACCCAGTACTTC
CASSLFGGLGETQYF
>TRBV27|NA|NA|TRBJ1-5
TGTGCCAGCAGTAGATTACAGGGTAATCAGCCCCAGCATTTT
CASSRLQGNQPQHF
>TRBV29-1|NA|NA|TRBJ2-5
TGCAGCGTCGATCATGCACCCGGGACACCTCAAGAGACCCAGTACTTC
CSVDHAPGTPQETQYF
>TRBV29-1|NA|NA|TRBJ1-4
TGCAGCGGAGGCAGTGCAACTAATGAAAAACTGTTTTTT
CSGGSATNEKLFF
>TRBV5-1|NA|NA|TRBJ2-7
TGCGCCAGCAGCTTGGGTAGCGGAGGTGCCTACGAGCAGTACTTC
CASSLGSGGAYEQYF
>TRBV27|TRBD2|NA|TRBJ2-1
TGTGCCAGCAGTCCCGGGACTAGCCGTTACAATGAGCAGTTCTTC
CASSPGTSRYNEQFF
>TRBV7-9|NA|few|TRBJ2-7
TGTGCCAGCAGCTTTGGGGCAGCATACGAGCAGTACTTC
CASSFGAAYEQYF
>TRBV27|TRBD1|NA|TRBJ1-6
TGTGCCAGCAGTGCCCGGGACAGGGGGACTTCACCCCTCCACTTT
CASSARDRGTSPLHF
>TRBV5-1|NA|NA|TRBJ2-3
TGCGCCAGCAGCTTGGTCCTTGCGGGGGCGTCCACAGATACGCAGTATTTT
CASSLVLAGASTDTQYF
>TRBV6-5|TRBD2|NA|TRBJ2-3
TGTGCCAGCAGTTACTTCGGGAGGGACACAGATACGCAGTATTTT
CASSYFGRDTDTQYF
>TRBV2|NA|NA|TRBJ1-1
TGTGCCAGCAGCCCCAAGACAGCCCCAACTGAAGCTTTCTTT
CASSPKTAPTEAFF
>TRBV19|NA|NA|TRBJ2-6
TGTGCCAGTAGTACTGGTAGACAGGAGACTGGGGCCAACGTCCTGACTTTC
CASSTGRQETGANVLTF
>TRBV20-1|TRBD2|NA|TRBJ2-3
TGCAGTGCTAGTCGGCCGGGGGGGGCTTCAGATACGCAGTATTTT
CSASRPGGASDTQYF
>TRBV4-2|TRBD1|NA|TRBJ1-3
TGTGCCAGCAGCCAGACAGGGTTGGGAAACACCATATATTTT
CASSQTGLGNTIYF
>TRBV5-5|NA|once|TRBJ1-5
TGTGCCAGCAGCTTGGGGGACATAAGCAATCAGCCCCAGCATTTT
CASSLGDISNQPQHF
>TRBV3-1/TRBV3-2|NA|NA|TRBJ2-7
TGTGCCAGCAGCCCGTTGACAGGACCACCCTACGAGCAGTACTTC
CASSPLTGPPYEQYF
>TRBV19|NA|NA|TRBJ2-3
TGTGCCAGTAGTATCCAAGGAGGGAGCACAGATACGCAGTATTTT
CASSIQGGSTDTQYF
>TRBV3-1/TRBV3-2|TRBD2|NA|TRBJ2-1
TGTGCCAGCAGCCAAGACCGGTCGACGGGAGGTGAGCAGTTCTTC
CASSQDRSTGGEQFF
>TRBV3-1/TRBV3-2|NA|once|TRBJ1-1
TGTGCCAGCAGCCGGGAGAATGGGAACACTGAAGCTTTCTTT
CASSRENGNTEAFF
>TRBV13|NA|NA|TRBJ1-2
TGTGCCAGCAGCCCAGGTCATCCGGTCACCTTC
CASSPGHPVTF
>TRBV9|NA|NA|TRBJ1-3
TGTGCCAGCAGCCCGACCGCGGGTGCTGGAAACACCATATATTTT
CASSPTAGAGNTIYF
>TRBV6-5|NA|NA|TRBJ1-1
TGTGCCAGCAGTTACGAGGTGGGGAACACTGAAGCTTTCTTT
CASSYEVGNTEAFF
>TRBV5-6|NA|once|TRBJ2-7
TGTGCCAGCAGCTTGCTAGACTCCTACGAGCAGTACTTC
CASSLLDSYEQYF
>TRBV7-9|TRBD1|NA|TRBJ1-4
TGTGCCAGCAGAGGAATGACTCCGGGACAGAGTAATGAAAAACTGTTTTTT
CASRGMTPGQSNEKLFF
>TRBV9|NA|NA|TRBJ1-3
TGTGCCAGCAGCGTAGCTACTTGGGGGGTCTCTGGAAACACCATATATTTT
CASSVATWGVSGNTIYF
>TRBV15|TRBD1|few|TRBJ1-2
TGTGCCACCAGCAGAGATAACACAGGGGACGGCTACACCTTC
CATSRDNTGDGYTF
>TRBV14|NA|NA|TRBJ1-4
TGTGCCAGCAGCCTCGGGACAACAACTAATGAAAAACTGTTTTTT
CASSLGTTTNEKLFF
>TRBV6-5|TRBD1|NA|TRBJ1-2
TGTGCCAGCAGAGGGACAGGGGGCAATCTCCACACCTTC
CASRGTGGNLHTF
>TRBV20-1|NA|few|TRBJ1-2
TGCAGTGCTAGTCGGGAGGGGGGAAACTATGGCTACACCTTC
CSASREGGNYGYTF
>TRBV2|NA|NA|TRBJ2-1
TGTGCCAGCACGCGGGGAACTTACAATGAGCAGTTCTTC
CASTRGTYNEQFF
>TRBV7-2|NA|NA|TRBJ1-4
TGTGCCAGCAGCTTAGTAGGCGCAGCGGCTAATGAAAAACTGTTTTTT
CASSLVGAAANEKLFF
>TRBV11-2|NA|NA|TRBJ1-2
TGTGCCAGCAGCTTAGTCCCCGGACAGTATGGCTACACCTTC
CASSLVPGQYGYTF
>TRBV27|NA|once|TRBJ1-1
TGTGCCAGCAGCCTTGGGCAGCCAAACACTGAAGCTTTCTTT
CASSLGQPNTEAFF
>TRBV27|NA|few|TRBJ2-1
TGTGCCAGCAGTTTCAAGTTCGGCAGGCCCTACAATGAGCAGTTCTTC
CASSFKFGRPYNEQFF
>TRBV19|NA|NA|TRBJ1-5
TGTGCCAGTAGTATATACACAGGACAGCCCCAGCATTTT
CASSIYTGQPQHF
>TRBV12-3/TRBV12-4|TRBD1|few|TRBJ1-2
TGTGCCAGCAGCCAGGGGGGTCCCTATGGCTACACCTTC
CASSQGGPYGYTF
>TRBV9|NA|NA|TRBJ2-7
TGTGCCAGCAGCGTAGGGCCAGACTACGAGCAGTACTTC
CASSVGPDYEQYF
>TRBV4-2|NA|few|TRBJ1-3
TGTGCCAGCAGCCAAGATTCCTTGGGCATCGGAAACACCATATATTTT
CASSQDSLGIGNTIYF
>TRBV5-1|NA|NA|TRBJ2-1
TGCGCCAGCAGCCAGGACTACTCCTACAATGAGCAGTTCTTC
CASSQDYSYNEQFF
>TRBV11-2|NA|NA|TRBJ2-3
TGTGCCAGCAGCCTTAAGAGGGCCGGCACAGATACGCAGTATTTT
CASSLKRAGTDTQYF
>TRBV5-1|NA|NA|TRBJ1-1
TGCGCCAGCAGCGTCGGTAGGAGCACGGGGAACACTGAAGCTTTCTTT
CASSVGRSTGNTEAFF
>TRBV6-2/TRBV6-3|NA|few|TRBJ2-7
TGTGCCAGCAGTTACTCGCGGAAAGTATCCTACGAGCAGTACTTC
CASSYSRKVSYEQYF
>TRBV3-1/TRBV3-2|TRBD1|NA|TRBJ2-1
TGTGCCAGCAGCCAATCCACAGGGGCTAGGTACTCCTACAATGAGCAGTTCTTC
CASSQSTGARYSYNEQFF